A selection of T cell receptor beta chains follows, all from one sample in a study of blood T cell repertoires in COVID-19. TCRdb's copy holds only in-frame clones and misses some; the assay was immunoSEQ multiplex PCR. This sample has under 45,000 clones, with around four fifths found just once. Sequences were obtained from peripheral blood. These receptors all come from a human donor in a cohort sampled during active COVID-19. CDR3s leave out the opening cysteine and the closing phenylalanine or tryptophan.

v_gene	j_gene	CDR3aa
TRBV30	TRBJ2-5	AWSRRGTTFGETQY
TRBV6-5	TRBJ2-3	ASVQGNTQY
TRBV29-1	TRBJ1-5	SVSGAGNQPQH
TRBV6-2/TRBV6-3	TRBJ2-3	ASSCDRDDCTDTQY
TRBV5-8	TRBJ1-1	ASSLYRVGTEAF
TRBV7-8	TRBJ2-3	ASSFSVMDTQY
TRBV9	TRBJ1-2	ASSVESGAPGYT
TRBV11-2	TRBJ2-5	ASSLRQDQETQY
TRBV29-1	TRBJ1-5	SVAVTEVTPQH
TRBV5-5	TRBJ1-2	ASERVATVAGGYT